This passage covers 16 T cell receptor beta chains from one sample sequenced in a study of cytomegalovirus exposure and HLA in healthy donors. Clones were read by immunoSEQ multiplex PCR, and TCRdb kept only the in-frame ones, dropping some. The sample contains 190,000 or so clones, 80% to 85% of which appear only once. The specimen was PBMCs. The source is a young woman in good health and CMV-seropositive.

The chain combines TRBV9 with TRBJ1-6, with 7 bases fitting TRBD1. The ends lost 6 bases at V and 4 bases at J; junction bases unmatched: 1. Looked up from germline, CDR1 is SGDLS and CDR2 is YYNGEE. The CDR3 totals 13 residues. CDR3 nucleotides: TGTGCCAGCACCAGGGGGTATAATTCACCCCTCCACTTT. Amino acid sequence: CASTRGYNSPLHF.

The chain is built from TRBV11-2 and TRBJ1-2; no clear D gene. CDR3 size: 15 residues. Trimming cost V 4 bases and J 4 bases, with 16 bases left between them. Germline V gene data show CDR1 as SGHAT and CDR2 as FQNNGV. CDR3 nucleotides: TGTGCCAGCAGCTATGAGAGAGGGAGGCCCTATGGCTACACCTTC. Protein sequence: CASSYERGRPYGYTF.

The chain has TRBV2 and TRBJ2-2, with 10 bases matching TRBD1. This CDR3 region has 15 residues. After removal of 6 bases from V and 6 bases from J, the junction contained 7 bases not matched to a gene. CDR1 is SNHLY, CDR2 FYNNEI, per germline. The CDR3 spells CASRGRTGGPGELFF. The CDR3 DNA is TGTGCCAGCAGGGGACGGACAGGGGGGCCCGGGGAGCTGTTTTTT.

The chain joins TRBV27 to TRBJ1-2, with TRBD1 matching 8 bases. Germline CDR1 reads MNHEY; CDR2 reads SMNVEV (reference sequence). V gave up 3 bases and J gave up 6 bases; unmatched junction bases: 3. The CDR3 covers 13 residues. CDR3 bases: TGTGCCAGCAGTTTGACAGGGGCGGATGGCTACACCTTC. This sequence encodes CASSLTGADGYTF.

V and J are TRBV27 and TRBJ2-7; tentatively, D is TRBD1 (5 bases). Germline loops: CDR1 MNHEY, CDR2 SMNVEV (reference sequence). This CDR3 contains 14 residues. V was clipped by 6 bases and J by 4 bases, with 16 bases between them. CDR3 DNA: TGTGCCAGCAGCTGGCAGGGTGGATTTTACGAGCAGTACTTC. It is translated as CASSWQGGFYEQYF.

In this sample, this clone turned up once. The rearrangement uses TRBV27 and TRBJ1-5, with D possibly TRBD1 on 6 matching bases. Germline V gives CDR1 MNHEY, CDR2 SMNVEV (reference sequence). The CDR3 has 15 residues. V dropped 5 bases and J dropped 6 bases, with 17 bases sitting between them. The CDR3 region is CASSAQQGSGQPQHF. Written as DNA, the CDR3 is TGTGCCAGCAGTGCCCAACAGGGATCAGGTCAGCCCCAGCATTTT.

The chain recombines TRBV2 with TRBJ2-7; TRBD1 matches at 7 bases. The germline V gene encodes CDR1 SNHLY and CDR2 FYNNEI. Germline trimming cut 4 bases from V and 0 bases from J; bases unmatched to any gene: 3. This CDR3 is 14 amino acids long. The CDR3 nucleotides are TGTGCCAGCAGTGTCGACAGGGACTCCTACGAGCAGTACTTC. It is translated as CASSVDRDSYEQYF.

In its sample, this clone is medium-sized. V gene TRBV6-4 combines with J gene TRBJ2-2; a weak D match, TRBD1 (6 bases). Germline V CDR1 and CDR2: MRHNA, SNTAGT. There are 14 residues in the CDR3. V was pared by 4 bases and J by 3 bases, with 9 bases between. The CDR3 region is CASSVGQDTGELFF. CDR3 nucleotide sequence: TGTGCCAGCAGTGTGGGACAAGACACCGGGGAGCTGTTTTTT.

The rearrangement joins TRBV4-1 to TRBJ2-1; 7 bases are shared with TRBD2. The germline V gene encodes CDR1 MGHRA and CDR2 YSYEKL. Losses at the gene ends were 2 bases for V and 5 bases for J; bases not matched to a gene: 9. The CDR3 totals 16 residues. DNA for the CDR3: TGCGCCAGCAGCCAATGGGTTGCGGGAGAACACAATGAGCAGTTCTTC. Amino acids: CASSQWVAGEHNEQFF.

The DNA of the CDR3 is TGCAGCGTTGGGTCGGGTGGAGGAAACTCCTACGAGCAGTACTTC. This sequence encodes CSVGSGGGNSYEQYF. This chain links TRBV29-1 with TRBJ2-7, with a tentative D call TRBD2 (5 bases). V was trimmed by 4 bases and J by 0 bases, leaving 16 bases between them. The CDR3 has 15 residues. The V gene's germline CDR1 is SQVTM and CDR2 ANQGSEA.

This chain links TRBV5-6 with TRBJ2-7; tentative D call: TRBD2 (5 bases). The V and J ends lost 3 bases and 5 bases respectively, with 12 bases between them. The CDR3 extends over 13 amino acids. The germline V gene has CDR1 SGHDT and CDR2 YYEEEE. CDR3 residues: CASSSAAGNEQYF. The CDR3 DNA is TGTGCCAGCAGCTCGGCCGCGGGCAACGAGCAGTACTTC.

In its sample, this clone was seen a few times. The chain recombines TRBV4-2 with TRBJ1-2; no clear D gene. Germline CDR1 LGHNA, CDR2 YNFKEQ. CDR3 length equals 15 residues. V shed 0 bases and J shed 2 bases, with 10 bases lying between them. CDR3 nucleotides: TGTGCCAGCAGCCAAGATTCCCCGGGAAACTATGGCTACACCTTC. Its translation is CASSQDSPGNYGYTF.

The CDR3: CASRSGSTDTQYF. CDR3 sequence (DNA): TGTGCCAGCCGGTCCGGTAGCACAGATACGCAGTATTTT. The chain joins TRBV2 to TRBJ2-3; D remains unclear. The germline V gene has CDR1 SNHLY and CDR2 FYNNEI. This CDR3 has 13 residues. V dropped 8 bases and J dropped 0 bases, with 9 bases sitting between them.

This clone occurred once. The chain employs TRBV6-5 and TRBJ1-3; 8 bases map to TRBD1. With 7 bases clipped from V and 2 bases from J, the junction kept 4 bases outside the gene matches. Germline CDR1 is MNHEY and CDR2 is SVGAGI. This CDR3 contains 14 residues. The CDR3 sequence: CASTQGAPGNTIYF. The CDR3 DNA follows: TGTGCCAGCACCCAGGGGGCGCCTGGAAACACCATATATTTT.

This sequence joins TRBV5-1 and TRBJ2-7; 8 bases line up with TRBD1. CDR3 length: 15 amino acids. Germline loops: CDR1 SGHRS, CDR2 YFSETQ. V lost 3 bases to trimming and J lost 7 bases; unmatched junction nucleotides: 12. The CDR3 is CASSSTTGQVREQYF. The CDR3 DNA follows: TGCGCCAGCAGCTCTACCACGGGACAGGTCAGGGAGCAGTACTTC.

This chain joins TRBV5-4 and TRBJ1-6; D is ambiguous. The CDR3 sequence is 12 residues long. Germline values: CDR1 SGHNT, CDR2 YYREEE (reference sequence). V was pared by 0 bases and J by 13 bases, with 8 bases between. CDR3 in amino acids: CASSLDGHPLHF. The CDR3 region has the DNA TGTGCCAGCAGCTTGGATGGGCATCCCCTCCACTTT.